This TCR beta chain was documented in a study of blood T cell repertoires in COVID-19. Germline-derived CDR1 and CDR2 are LGHNT and FRNRAP. CDR3 size: 13 residues. The V end was cut by 7 bases, the J end by 0 bases, with 9 bases between. Sequencing was performed with immunoSEQ multiplex PCR; in TCRdb, only in-frame clones are kept and a portion is missing. The sample has about 390,000 clones, 70% to 90% seen once. The gene calls are TRBV12-5 and TRBJ1-1; no firm D call. Input material: peripheral blood. This TCR was sampled from a woman aged 60-70 years with COVID-19, enrolled during active disease. CDR3 sequence: CASAWRLNTEAFF. As DNA, the CDR3 is TGTGCTAGTGCGTGGCGGCTGAACACTGAAGCTTTCTTT.